This TCR beta chain derives from a study of shared clonotypes between healthy human individuals. Overall study findings and caveats: Larger estimated richness was generally seen in naive subsets than in memory subsets.

Produced via immunoSEQ multiplex PCR; TCRdb's table is partial and in-frame only. The table shows around 1.6 million clones, with around 98% occurring only once. In germline, CDR1 is MDHEN, CDR2 SYDVKM. CDR3 length: 15 amino acids. The V end lost 7 bases, the J end lost 0 bases, and 13 bases lay between the germline ends. Note on this clone: Antigen unknown.

V is TRBV28 and J is TRBJ1-3; D is possibly TRBD1 (5 bases). The receptor comes from a man aged 30 to 39 in good health. The sequenced sample consisted of naive CD4+ T cells sorted from blood. The subset denotes: CD45RA+ positively selected. Here the CDR3 reads CASTLSGASGNTIYF. The CDR3 DNA reads as TGTGCCAGCACCCTTTCCGGGGCCTCTGGAAACACCATATATTTT.